The clone carrying this T cell receptor (beta chain) was seen a few times. The repertoire was sequenced with immunoSEQ multiplex PCR; TCRdb's copy has only in-frame clones and lacks some. The sample records roughly 59,000 clones, 70% to 90% being singletons. The data were taken from a study of technical replicates of blood from a few donors. Between the trimmed V and J ends, which lost 0 bases and 6 bases, there was a span of 11 bases. Germline V gene sequence: CDR1 LGHNA, CDR2 YNFKEQ. The CDR3 has 14 amino acids. The rearrangement uses TRBV4-2 and TRBJ1-1; D uncertain. The material sequenced was PBMCs. The sequence derives from a human donor in good health. Some clones in this sample may be carry-over from other donors' samples. The CDR3 nucleotides read TGTGCCAGCAGCCAAGAACCGGGAGGGTCTGAAGCTTTCTTT. This encodes CASSQEPGGSEAFF.